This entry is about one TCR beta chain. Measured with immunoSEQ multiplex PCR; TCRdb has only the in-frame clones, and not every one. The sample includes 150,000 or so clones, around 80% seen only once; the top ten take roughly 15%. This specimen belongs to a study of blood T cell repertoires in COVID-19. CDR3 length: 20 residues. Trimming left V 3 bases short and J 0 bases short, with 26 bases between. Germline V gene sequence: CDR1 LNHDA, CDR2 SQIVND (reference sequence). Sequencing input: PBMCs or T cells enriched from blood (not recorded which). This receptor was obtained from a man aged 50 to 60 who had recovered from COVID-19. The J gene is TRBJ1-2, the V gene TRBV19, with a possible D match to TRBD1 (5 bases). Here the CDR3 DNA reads TGTGCCAGTAGTATCCCGCGCAAAAGACGCGTGGGGCGGACTAACTATGGCTACACCTTC. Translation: CASSIPRKRRVGRTNYGYTF.